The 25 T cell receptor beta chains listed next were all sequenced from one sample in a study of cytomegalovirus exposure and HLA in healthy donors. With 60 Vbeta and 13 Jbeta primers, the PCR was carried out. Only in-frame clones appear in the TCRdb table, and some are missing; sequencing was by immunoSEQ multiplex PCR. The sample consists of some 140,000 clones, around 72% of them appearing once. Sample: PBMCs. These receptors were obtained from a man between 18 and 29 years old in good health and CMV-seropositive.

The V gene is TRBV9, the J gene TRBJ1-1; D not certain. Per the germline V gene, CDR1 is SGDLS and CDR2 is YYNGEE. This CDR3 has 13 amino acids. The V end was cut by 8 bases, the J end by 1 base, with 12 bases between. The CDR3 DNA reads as TGTGCCAGTACCAGGCCTGGGAACACTGAAGCTTTCTTT. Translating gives CASTRPGNTEAFF.

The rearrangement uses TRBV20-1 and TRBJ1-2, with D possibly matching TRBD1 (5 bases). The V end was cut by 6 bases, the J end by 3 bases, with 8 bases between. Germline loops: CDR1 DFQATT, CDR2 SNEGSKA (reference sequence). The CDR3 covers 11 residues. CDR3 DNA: TGCAGTGCGTCGGGGGACTATGGCTACACCTTC. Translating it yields CSASGDYGYTF.

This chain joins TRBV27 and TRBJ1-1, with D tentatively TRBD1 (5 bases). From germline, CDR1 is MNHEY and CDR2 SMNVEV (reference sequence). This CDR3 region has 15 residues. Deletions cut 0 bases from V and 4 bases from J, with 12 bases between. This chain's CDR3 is CASSLSRVGGTEAFF. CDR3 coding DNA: TGTGCCAGCAGTTTATCAAGGGTGGGGGGCACTGAAGCTTTCTTT.

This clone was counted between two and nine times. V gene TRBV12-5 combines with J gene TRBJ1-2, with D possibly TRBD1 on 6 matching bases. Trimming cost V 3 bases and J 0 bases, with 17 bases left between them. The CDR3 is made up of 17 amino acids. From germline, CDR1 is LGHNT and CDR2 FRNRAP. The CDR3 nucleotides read TGTGCTAGTGGTTTAGGAAGACAGGTCTTAGCTAACTATGGCTACACCTTC. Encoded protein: CASGLGRQVLANYGYTF.

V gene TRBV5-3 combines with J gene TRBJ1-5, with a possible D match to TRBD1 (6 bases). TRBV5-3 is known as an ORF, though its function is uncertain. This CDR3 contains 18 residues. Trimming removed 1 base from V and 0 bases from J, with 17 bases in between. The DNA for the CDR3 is TGTGCCAGAAGCTTGTCTGTTCCAGGGGCTAATAGCAATCAGCCCCAGCATTTT. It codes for CARSLSVPGANSNQPQHF.

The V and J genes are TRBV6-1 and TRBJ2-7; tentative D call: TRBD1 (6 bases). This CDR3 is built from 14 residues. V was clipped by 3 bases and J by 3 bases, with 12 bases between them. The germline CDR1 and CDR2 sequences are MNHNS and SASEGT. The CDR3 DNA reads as TGTGCCAGCAGTGAGGGGGCTCTCAACTACGAGCAGTACTTC. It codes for CASSEGALNYEQYF.

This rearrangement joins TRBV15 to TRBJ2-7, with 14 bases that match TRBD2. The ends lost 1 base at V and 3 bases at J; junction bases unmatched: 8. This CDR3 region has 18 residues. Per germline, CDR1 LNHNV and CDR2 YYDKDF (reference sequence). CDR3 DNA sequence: TGTGCCACCAGCAGAGTGACCGGGACTAGCGGGAGAGGCTACGAGCAGTACTTC. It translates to CATSRVTGTSGRGYEQYF.

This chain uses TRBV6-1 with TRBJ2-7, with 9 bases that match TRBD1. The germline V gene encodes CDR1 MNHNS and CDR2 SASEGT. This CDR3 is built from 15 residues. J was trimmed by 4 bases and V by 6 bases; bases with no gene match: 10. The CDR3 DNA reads TGTGCCAGCAGCCAAGTCCCGGGACAGGGTTACGAGCAGTACTTC. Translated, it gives CASSQVPGQGYEQYF.

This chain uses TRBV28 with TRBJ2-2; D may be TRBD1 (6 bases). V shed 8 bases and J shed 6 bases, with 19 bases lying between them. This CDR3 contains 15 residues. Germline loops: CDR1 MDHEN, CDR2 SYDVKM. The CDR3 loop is CASRLGQGGSGELFF. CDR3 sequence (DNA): TGTGCCAGCCGGTTGGGGCAAGGGGGTTCCGGGGAGCTGTTTTTT.

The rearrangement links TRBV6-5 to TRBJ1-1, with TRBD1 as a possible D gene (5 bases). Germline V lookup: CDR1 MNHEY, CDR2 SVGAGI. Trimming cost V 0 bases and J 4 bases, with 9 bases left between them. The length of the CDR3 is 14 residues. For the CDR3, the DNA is TGTGCCAGCAGTTACTCGGGGGGATTCACTGAAGCTTTCTTT. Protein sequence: CASSYSGGFTEAFF.

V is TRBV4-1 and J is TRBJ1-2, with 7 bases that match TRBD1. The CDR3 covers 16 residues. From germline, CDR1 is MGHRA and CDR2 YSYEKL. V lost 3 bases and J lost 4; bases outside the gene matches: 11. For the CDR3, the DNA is TGCGCCAGCAGCCAGACGGAGGGGGCGTTTACCTATGGCTACACCTTC. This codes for CASSQTEGAFTYGYTF.

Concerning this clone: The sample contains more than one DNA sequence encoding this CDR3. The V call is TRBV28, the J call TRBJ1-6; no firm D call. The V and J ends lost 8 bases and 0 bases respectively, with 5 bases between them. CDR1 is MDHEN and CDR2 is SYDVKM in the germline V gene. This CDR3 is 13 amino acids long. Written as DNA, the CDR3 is TGTGCCAGCGGCAGCTCCTATAATTCACCCCTCCACTTT. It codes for CASGSSYNSPLHF.

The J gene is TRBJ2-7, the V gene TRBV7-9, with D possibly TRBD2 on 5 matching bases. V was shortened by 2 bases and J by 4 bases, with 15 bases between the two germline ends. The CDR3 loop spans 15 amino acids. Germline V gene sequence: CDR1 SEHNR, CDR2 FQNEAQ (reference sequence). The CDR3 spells CASSLPGNRYYEQYF. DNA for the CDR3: TGTGCCAGCAGCTTACCGGGAAACCGATATTACGAGCAGTACTTC.

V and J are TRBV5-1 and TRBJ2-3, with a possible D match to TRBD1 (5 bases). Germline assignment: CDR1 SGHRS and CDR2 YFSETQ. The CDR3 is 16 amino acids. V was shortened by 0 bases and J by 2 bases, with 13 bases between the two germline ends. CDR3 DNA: TGCGCCAGCAGCTTGGCTCCTCAGGGTTCCACAGATACGCAGTATTTT. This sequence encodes CASSLAPQGSTDTQYF.

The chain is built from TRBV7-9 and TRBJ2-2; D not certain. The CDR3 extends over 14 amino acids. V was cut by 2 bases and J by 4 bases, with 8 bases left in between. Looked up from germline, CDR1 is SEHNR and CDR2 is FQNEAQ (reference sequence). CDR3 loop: CASSLKGATGELFF. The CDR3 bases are TGTGCCAGCAGCTTAAAAGGAGCCACCGGGGAGCTGTTTTTT.

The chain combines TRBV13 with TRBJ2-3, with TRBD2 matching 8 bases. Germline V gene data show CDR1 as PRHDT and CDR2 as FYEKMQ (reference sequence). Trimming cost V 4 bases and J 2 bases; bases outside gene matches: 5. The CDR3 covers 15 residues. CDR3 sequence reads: CASSSLLADTDTQYF. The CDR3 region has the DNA TGTGCCAGCAGCTCCCTACTAGCGGACACAGATACGCAGTATTTT.

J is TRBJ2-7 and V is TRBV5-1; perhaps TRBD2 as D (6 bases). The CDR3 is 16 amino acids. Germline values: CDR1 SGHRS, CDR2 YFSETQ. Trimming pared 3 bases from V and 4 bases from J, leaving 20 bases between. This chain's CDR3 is CASSWGIGKGTYEQYF. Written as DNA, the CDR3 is TGCGCCAGCAGCTGGGGGATCGGAAAGGGGACTTACGAGCAGTACTTC.

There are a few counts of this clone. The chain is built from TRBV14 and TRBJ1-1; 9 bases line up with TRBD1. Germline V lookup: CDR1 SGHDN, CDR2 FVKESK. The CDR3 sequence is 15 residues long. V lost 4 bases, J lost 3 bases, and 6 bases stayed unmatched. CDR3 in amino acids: CASSLRTGAYTEAFF. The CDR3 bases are TGTGCCAGCAGCCTCCGGACAGGGGCATACACTGAAGCTTTCTTT.

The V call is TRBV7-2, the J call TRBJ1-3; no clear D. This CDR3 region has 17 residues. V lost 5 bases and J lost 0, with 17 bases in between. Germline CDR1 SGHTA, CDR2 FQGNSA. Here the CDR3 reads CASSILASQSSGNTIYF. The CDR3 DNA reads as TGTGCCAGCAGCATACTGGCTAGCCAGTCCTCTGGAAACACCATATATTTT.

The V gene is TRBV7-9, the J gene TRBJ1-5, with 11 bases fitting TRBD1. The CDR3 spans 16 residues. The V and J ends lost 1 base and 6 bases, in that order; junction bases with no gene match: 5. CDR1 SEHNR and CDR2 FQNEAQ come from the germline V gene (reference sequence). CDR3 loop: CASSLGTGGLGQPQHF. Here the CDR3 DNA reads TGTGCCAGCAGCTTAGGGACAGGGGGCTTGGGTCAGCCCCAGCATTTT.

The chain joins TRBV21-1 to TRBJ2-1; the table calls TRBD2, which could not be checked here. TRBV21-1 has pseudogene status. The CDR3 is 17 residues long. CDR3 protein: CASSNPWSLRGYNEQFF. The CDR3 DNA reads TGTGCCAGCAGCAACCCTTGGTCCCTACGGGGGTACAATGAGCAGTTCTTC.

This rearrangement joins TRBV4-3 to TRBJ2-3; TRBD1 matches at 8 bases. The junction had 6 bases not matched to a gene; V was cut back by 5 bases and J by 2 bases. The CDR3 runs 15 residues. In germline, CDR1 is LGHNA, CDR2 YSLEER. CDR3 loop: CASSAGQAHTDTQYF. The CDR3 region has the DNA TGCGCCAGCAGCGCGGGACAGGCGCACACAGATACGCAGTATTTT.

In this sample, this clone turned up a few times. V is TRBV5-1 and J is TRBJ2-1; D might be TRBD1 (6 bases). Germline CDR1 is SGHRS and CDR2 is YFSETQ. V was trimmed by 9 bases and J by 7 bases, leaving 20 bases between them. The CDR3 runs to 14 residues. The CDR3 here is CATRLMGAGNEQFF. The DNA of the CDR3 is TGCGCCACCCGTCTCATGGGGGCGGGTAATGAGCAGTTCTTC.

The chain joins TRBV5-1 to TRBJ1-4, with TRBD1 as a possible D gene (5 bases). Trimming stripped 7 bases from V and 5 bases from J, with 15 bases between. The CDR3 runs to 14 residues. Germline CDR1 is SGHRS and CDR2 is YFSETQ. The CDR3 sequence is CASGAVGFNEKLFF. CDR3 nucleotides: TGCGCCAGCGGGGCTGTAGGGTTCAATGAAAAACTGTTTTTT. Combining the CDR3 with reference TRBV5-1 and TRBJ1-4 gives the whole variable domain KAGVTQTPRYLIKTRGQQVTLSCSPISGHRSVSWYQQTPGQGLQFLFEYFSETQRNKGNFPGRFSGRQFSNSRSEMNVSTLELGDSALYLCASGAVGFNEKLFFGSGTQLSVL.

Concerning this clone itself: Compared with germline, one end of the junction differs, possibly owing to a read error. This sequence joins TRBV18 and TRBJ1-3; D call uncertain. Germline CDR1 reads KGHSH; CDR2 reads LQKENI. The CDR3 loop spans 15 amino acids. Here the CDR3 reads CTSSPPGAAGNTIYF. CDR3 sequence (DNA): TGTACCAGCTCACCACCAGGAGCGGCGGGAAACACCATATATTTT.